This is a list of T cell receptor beta chains from one sample in a study of blood T cell repertoires in COVID-19. The protocol was immunoSEQ multiplex PCR, while the TCRdb copy is restricted to in-frame clones and leaves out a portion. The sample contains about 280,000 clones, 85% of which appear only once. What was sequenced was PBMCs or T cells enriched from blood (not recorded which). These receptor sequences come from a woman in her forties or fifties who had recovered from COVID-19. CDR3s include the opening cysteine and the closing phenylalanine or tryptophan. Each record gives: V gene, D gene, CDR3 length, J gene, CDR3 DNA, CDR3 protein. A D gene is named only where the DNA matches it firmly.

TRBV5-1	TRBD1	17	TRBJ1-1	TGCGCCAGCAGTTCGGGACAGGGGGCCCGGGGAGGGGTGAAAGCTTTCTTT	CASSSGQGARGGVKAFF
TRBV14	TRBD1	13	TRBJ2-7	TGTGCCAGCAGCCTATCAGGGGGCTACGAGCAGTACTTC	CASSLSGGYEQYF
TRBV4-1	TRBD1	16	TRBJ2-7	TGCGCCAGCAGCCAGAGGACAGGGAAGAGCTCCTACGAGCAGTACTTC	CASSQRTGKSSYEQYF
TRBV12-3/TRBV12-4	NA	12	TRBJ2-5	TGTGCCAGCAGTTTAGCTACAGGGACCCAGTACTTC	CASSLATGTQYF
TRBV7-2	NA	15	TRBJ2-7	TGTGCCAGCAGCTTAGCAGGAGGAGGCACCTACGAGCAGTACTTC	CASSLAGGGTYEQYF
TRBV14	NA	14	TRBJ1-1	TGTGCCAGCAGCCAACAGCAGAGGAGCGGAGGGGCTTTCTTT	CASSQQQRSGGAFF
TRBV4-2	NA	15	TRBJ1-5	TGTGCCAGCAGCATCACATGGGGGGTGAAGCAGCCCCAGCATTTT	CASSITWGVKQPQHF
TRBV7-9	NA	16	TRBJ1-1	TGTGCCAGCAGCTTTTGGGAGGGAAATAGGAACACTGAAGCTTTCTTT	CASSFWEGNRNTEAFF
TRBV7-9	NA	14	TRBJ1-2	TGTGCCAGCAGCACGACAGGAACTAACTATGGCTACACCTTC	CASSTTGTNYGYTF
TRBV5-6	TRBD1	14	TRBJ2-5	TGTGCCAGCAGCTTTACAGGGGAACAAGAGACCCAGTACTTC	CASSFTGEQETQYF
TRBV28	TRBD1	15	TRBJ1-1	TGTGCCAGCAGTGGGCCAGGGGGAAGAAACACTGAAGCTTTCTTT	CASSGPGGRNTEAFF
TRBV10-3	NA	16	TRBJ1-5	TGTGCCATCAGTGAGGTCAGCGGGGGGGGCAATCAGCCCCAGCATTTT	CAISEVSGGGNQPQHF
TRBV28	NA	14	TRBJ1-1	TGTGCCACCAATTTTCGCAGGGAGAACACTGAAGCTTTCTTT	CATNFRRENTEAFF
TRBV4-1	TRBD1	15	TRBJ2-7	TGCGCCAGCAGCCAAGAAGGGCAGGGGGCGCGAGAGCAGTACTTC	CASSQEGQGAREQYF